There are a few counts of the clone carrying this T cell receptor beta chain. Its specificity is not known. This entry belongs to a study of vaccination effects on CD4 cells after COVID-19. Under the ViraFEST assay, PBMC were stimulated with viral peptide pools so that antigen-specific CD4+ T cells expanded. Sequencing was performed afterwards. Having been cultured for about 10 days, the cells underwent CD4+ T cell isolation. Two-dose BNT162b2 or mRNA-1273 vaccination was given to participants. No vaccinee had earlier SARS-CoV-2 infection, and nucleocapsid antibodies were negative. TCRdb keeps only in-frame clones here, not all; method: immunoSEQ multiplex PCR. The sample yields around 81,000 clones, under 80% seen once. Points from the study as a whole: Late in the post-vaccination period, infection-induced and vaccine-induced clones underwent marked clonal contraction.

V dropped 6 bases and J dropped 0; count of bases not matched to a gene: 4. Germline V gene data show CDR1 as SNHLY and CDR2 as FYNNEI. The CDR3 consists of 15 residues. Sequencing was performed on CD4+ T cells from PBMCs cultured with HCoV-OC43 spike peptides, taken after COVID-19 vaccination. Subset reported: HCoV-OC43 spike overlapping peptide pool stimulation. The TCR originated in a human donor who received a COVID-19 vaccine. The rearrangement joins TRBV2 to TRBJ2-2; 7 positions agree with TRBD1. The CDR3 is CASSIDRANTGELFF. CDR3 nucleotide sequence: TGTGCCAGCAGCATTGACAGGGCGAACACCGGGGAGCTGTTTTTT.